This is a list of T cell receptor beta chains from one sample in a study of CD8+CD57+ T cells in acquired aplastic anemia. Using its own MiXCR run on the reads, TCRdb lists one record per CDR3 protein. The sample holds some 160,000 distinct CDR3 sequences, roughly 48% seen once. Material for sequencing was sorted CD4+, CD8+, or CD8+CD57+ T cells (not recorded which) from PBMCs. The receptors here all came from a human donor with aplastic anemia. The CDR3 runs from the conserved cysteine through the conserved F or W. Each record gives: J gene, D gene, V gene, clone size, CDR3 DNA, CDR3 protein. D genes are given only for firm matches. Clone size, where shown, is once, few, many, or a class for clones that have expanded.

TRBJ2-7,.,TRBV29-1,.,TGCAGCGTTGAGGACGAGCGAACCTACGAGCAGTACTTC,CSVEDERTYEQYF
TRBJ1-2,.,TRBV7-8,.,TGTGCCAGCAGCTTAGCGGGCAGTAACTATGGCTACACCTTC,CASSLAGSNYGYTF
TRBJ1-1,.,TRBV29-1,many,TGCAGCGTTGAAGGGGCCGATGAGATGGTGGGTGGTTTCTTT,CSVEGADEMVGGFF
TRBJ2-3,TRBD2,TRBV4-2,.,TGTGCCAGCAGCATCCACCCGGGACTAACTAGCACAGATACGCAGTATTTT,CASSIHPGLTSTDTQYF
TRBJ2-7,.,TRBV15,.,TGTGCCACCAGCAGAGAGGGGCTAAGCTCCTACGAGCAGTACTTC,CATSREGLSSYEQYF
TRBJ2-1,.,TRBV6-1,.,TGTGCCAGCGTAAGCTTCCAGGGAGTCAATGAGCAGTTCTTC,CASVSFQGVNEQFF
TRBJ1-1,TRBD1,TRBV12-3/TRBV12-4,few,TGTGCCAGCAGAGACTTCGGACAGGACACTGAAGCTTTCTTT,CASRDFGQDTEAFF
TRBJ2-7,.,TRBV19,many,TGTGCCAGTAGTACGACAGCGCTCTCCTACGAGCAGTACTTC,CASSTTALSYEQYF
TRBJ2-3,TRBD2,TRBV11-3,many,TGTGCCAGCAGCTCCCGAGGGCTAGCGGGAGTTTCAGATACGCAGTATTTT,CASSSRGLAGVSDTQYF
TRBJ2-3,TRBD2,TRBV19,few,TGTGCCAGTCTCGCGGGGGGCACAGATACGCAGTATTTT,CASLAGGTDTQYF
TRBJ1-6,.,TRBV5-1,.,TGCGCCAGCAGCTTGAGGGGACGGGATAATTCACCCCTCCACTTT,CASSLRGRDNSPLHF
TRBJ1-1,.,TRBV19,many,TGTGCCAGTATATCCCCGGCGAAGCTACAAGCTTTCTTT,CASISPAKLQAFF
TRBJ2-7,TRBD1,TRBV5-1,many,TGCGCCAGCAGCTACTCGACAGGGGACTACGAGCAGTACTTC,CASSYSTGDYEQYF
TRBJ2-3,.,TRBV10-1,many,TGCGCCAGCAGTGAAGGGGTTACGCAGTATTTT,CASSEGVTQYF
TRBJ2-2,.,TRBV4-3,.,TGCGCCAGCAGCCAAGCACGGGACCCAAGGCGCCCCGGGGAGCTGTTTTTT,CASSQARDPRRPGELFF
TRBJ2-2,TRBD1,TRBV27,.,TGTGCCAGCAGTTTATCGTCGGGCAGGGGGCCGAGCGGGGAGCTGTTTTTT,CASSLSSGRGPSGELFF
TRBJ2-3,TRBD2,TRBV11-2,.,TGTGCCAGCAGCTTAAGGAGCGGGGGGGGCACAGATACGCAGTATTTT,CASSLRSGGGTDTQYF
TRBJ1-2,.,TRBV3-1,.,TGTGCCAGCAGCCAAGACGCCCATGGCTATGGCTACACCTTC,CASSQDAHGYGYTF
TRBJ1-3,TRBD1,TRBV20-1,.,TGCAGTGCCTCGACAGGGGGCACAGGAAACACCATATATTTT,CSASTGGTGNTIYF
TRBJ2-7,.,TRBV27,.,TGTGCCAGCACCTCGAGGGCAGGGGGGTACGAGCAGTACTTC,CASTSRAGGYEQYF
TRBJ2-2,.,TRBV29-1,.,TGCAGCGTAGGAGGGGGAGGGGCGCTTAACGGGGAGCTGTTTTTT,CSVGGGGALNGELFF
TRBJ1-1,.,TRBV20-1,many,TGCAGTGCTAGCCGGGACGGCATGAACACTGAAGCTTTCTTT,CSASRDGMNTEAFF
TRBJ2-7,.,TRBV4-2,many,TGTGCCAGCAGCTTCGGGTACGAGCAGTACTTC,CASSFGYEQYF
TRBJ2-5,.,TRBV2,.,TGTGCCAGCAGTGATTGGGGGACTCCCAGGGAGACCCAGTACTTC,CASSDWGTPRETQYF
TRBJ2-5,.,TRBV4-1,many,TGCGCCAGCAGCCGTAATACGCGAGCGGGAGAGACCCAGTACTTC,CASSRNTRAGETQYF
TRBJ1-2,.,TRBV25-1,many,TGTGCCAGCAGTGAATCGGCGTATTCCTATGGCTACACCTTC,CASSESAYSYGYTF
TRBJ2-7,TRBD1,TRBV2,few,TGTGCCAGCAACCAGGGACAGGTGGCCTACGAGCAGTACTTC,CASNQGQVAYEQYF
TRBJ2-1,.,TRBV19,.,TGTGCCAGTAGATCGCCACCAGGAGACAATGAGCAGTTCTTC,CASRSPPGDNEQFF
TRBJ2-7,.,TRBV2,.,TGTGCCAGCAGCCCCCCGGCGGGGGCGCGAGACGAGCAGTACTTC,CASSPPAGARDEQYF
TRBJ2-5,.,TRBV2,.,TGTGCCAGCACTACGGGATTACAAGAGACCCAGTACTTC,CASTTGLQETQYF
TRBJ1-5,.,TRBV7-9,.,TGTGCCAGCAGCTTTGGAGGTCAGCCCCAGCATTTT,CASSFGGQPQHF
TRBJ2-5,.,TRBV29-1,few,TGCAGCGTTGCATCCTGGGGCTTATCGGAGACCCAGTACTTC,CSVASWGLSETQYF
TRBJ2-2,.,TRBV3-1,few,TGTGCCAGCAGCCAAGATTACCGGTCCACCGGGGAGCTGTTTTTT,CASSQDYRSTGELFF
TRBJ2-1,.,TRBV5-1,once,TGCGCCAGCAGCTTGTATCTGGATACCTACAATGAGCAGTTCTTC,CASSLYLDTYNEQFF
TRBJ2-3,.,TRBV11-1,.,TGTGCCAGCAGCTTCGGGCTCGGACTCACAGATACGCAGTATTTT,CASSFGLGLTDTQYF
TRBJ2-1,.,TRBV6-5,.,TGTGCCAGCAGTTACTCGACCGTCAATGAGCAGTTCTTC,CASSYSTVNEQFF
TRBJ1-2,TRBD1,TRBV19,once,TGTGCCAGTAGTGGAAATCCGGACAGGGTTAGAGGCTACACCTTC,CASSGNPDRVRGYTF
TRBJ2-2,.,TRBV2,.,TGTGCCAGCAGTTACGAGGTTGCCACCGGGGAGCTGTTTTTT,CASSYEVATGELFF
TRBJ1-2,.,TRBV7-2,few,TGTGCCAGCAGCCCCGACTGGGGCTACACCTTC,CASSPDWGYTF
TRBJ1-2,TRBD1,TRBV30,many,TGTGCCTGGGGCAGGGGGCCTGCCTATGGCTACACCTTC,CAWGRGPAYGYTF
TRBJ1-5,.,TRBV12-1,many,TGTGCCAGCAACGGTGGGAAGAATCAGCCCCAGCATTTT,CASNGGKNQPQHF
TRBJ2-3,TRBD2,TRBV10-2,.,TGCGCCAGCCAGAGGACTAGCGGGAGCACAGATACGCAGTATTTT,CASQRTSGSTDTQYF
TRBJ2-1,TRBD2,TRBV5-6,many,TGTGCCAGCAGCTTGGCTAGCGGGAGGGCAATTGAGCAGTTCTTC,CASSLASGRAIEQFF
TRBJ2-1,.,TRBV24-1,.,TGTGCCACCAGTGATTTCGGTATGAGGGGATCCCACAATGAGCAGTTCTTC,CATSDFGMRGSHNEQFF
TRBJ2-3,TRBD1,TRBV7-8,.,TGTGCCAGCAGCTCGGGACAGGGGGAGGATACGCAGTATTTT,CASSSGQGEDTQYF
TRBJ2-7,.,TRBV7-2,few,TGTGCCAGCGCCAGGGTCTACGAGCAGTACTTC,CASARVYEQYF
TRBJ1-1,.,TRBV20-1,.,TGCAGTGCTGTACAGGGCTGGGCTGAAGCTTTCTTT,CSAVQGWAEAFF
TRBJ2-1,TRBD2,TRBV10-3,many,TGTGCCATCAGTGATGGCGGGGGTTACAATGAGCAGTTCTTC,CAISDGGGYNEQFF
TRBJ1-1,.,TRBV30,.,TGTGCCTGGAGTCGGGACGCCCGCGGGGCTTTCTTT,CAWSRDARGAFF
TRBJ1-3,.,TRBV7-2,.,TGTGCCAGCAGCATACCGGGGGGCACCATATATTTT,CASSIPGGTIYF
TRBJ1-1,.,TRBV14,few,TGTGCCAGCAGCCAAGTGGCGAGGGACACTGAAGCTTTCTTT,CASSQVARDTEAFF
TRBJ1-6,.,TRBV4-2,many,TGTGCCAGCTTCCTGTCAATCACCGGGACGGGAGATAATTCACCCCTCCACTTT,CASFLSITGTGDNSPLHF